This TCR beta chain comes out of a study of shared clonotypes between healthy human individuals. V was pared by 4 bases and J by 3 bases, with 3 bases of the junction left unmatched. The CDR3 has 13 residues. CDR1 is SGHRS and CDR2 is YFSETQ in the germline V gene. Assay: immunoSEQ multiplex PCR; the TCRdb copy retains only in-frame clones and omits some. The sample has some 2.4 million clones, approximately 93% seen once. V and J are TRBV5-1 and TRBJ1-2; 7 bases line up with TRBD1. This clonotype was obtained from a man in his late teens or twenties in good health. Some clones in this sample may be carry-over from other donors' samples. The sample consisted of naive CD4+ T cells from PBMCs. Subset reported: CD45RA+ positively selected. CDR3 sequence (DNA): TGCGCCAGCAGCCGGGACAGCTACTATGGCTACACCTTC. The encoded protein is CASSRDSYYGYTF.